This TCR beta chain was captured by sequencing in a study of blood T cell repertoires in COVID-19 (dated by TCRdb to 2018 to 2021). General notes on the study: Samples from collaborators originated in the United States, Italy and Spain and spanned both the acute and convalescent phases of COVID-19. The prospective study material was composed of cDNA or gDNA derived from T cells, B-cell-depleted T cells, or PBMCs. Subjects who had been exposed to COVID-19, were actively infected with it, or had recovered from it provided the deeply sampled blood TCRbeta repertoires that made up the dataset. A freely available public database, intended as a resource for researchers studying the immune response to SARS-CoV-2, is where the repertoires were released. Samples were obtained from the ongoing ImmuneRACE study (first 160 participants) and from about 1,300 subjects provided by 6 global collaborators. The sample metadata nearly always contained a de-identified subject ID, COVID-19 status, age in years and sex. HLA class I and class II types, where available, came from metadata supplied by the sample provider rather than from assay-based typing.

The immunoSEQ Assay, a bias-controlled multiplex PCR, was used to amplify TCRbeta CDR3 regions from genomic DNA. On the authors' methods: Within the assay, amplification of reference gene primers was used to estimate how many nucleated cells each sample contained. To quantify the absolute abundance of each unique TCRbeta CDR3 rearrangement, sequence reads were collapsed and filtered. For each sample, productive Simpson clonality was calculated as the square root of Simpson's diversity index across productive rearrangements. The immuneACCESS repertoire file appears here via TCRdb, limited to in-frame rearrangements. These files lack a portion of the clones; in checked studies, under half of the deficit traces to unresolved V genes, and the cause of the others is not known. That table gives V, J and clone size, and the DNA gave D and trimming. In this sample the table shows under 450,000 clones, 91% of which occur a single time. The ten largest clones capture roughly 0.9% of the sample.

The CDR3 holds 18 amino acids from the cysteine to the phenylalanine. Only the CDR3 portion is preserved as DNA: 54 bases, with reading frame beginning at the first base. Enrolling through a virtual design, the prospective study's participants ranged in age from roughly 18 to 95 years and lived across 24 United States geographic areas. In the prospective study, participants were assigned to cohorts based on the clinical history participants reported in a screening survey and a study questionnaire. Exposed participants had been in contact with someone with a PCR-confirmed or clinician-diagnosed COVID-19 case within 2 weeks of study entry. In the prospective study, mobile phlebotomists collected whole blood, serum and a nasopharyngeal or oropharyngeal swab from each participant. Additional blood draws and questionnaires over an approximately 2-month period could optionally be provided by prospective study participants. Prospective study blood samples were shipped either frozen or at room temperature before DNA extraction.

Remarks on this clone: This receptor's antigen is unknown. No base-level quality is on record; no much larger clone is a single base apart.

Findings and caveats that apply to the study as a whole: How much clinical and demographic metadata was included differed by source and by participant, and the metadata was provided uncurated.

This TCR derives from a woman between 40 and 55 years old who had been exposed to COVID-19. Material: PBMCs or T cells enriched from blood (not recorded which). Recombination linked TRBV21-1 to TRBJ2-3; the DNA was not used to check the table's D call, TRBD2. TRBV21-1 is designated a pseudogene. The CDR3: CASSNEVIAGGPTDTQYF. The bases read TGTGCCAGCAGCAACGAGGTAATAGCGGGGGGGCCCACAGATACGCAGTATTTT.